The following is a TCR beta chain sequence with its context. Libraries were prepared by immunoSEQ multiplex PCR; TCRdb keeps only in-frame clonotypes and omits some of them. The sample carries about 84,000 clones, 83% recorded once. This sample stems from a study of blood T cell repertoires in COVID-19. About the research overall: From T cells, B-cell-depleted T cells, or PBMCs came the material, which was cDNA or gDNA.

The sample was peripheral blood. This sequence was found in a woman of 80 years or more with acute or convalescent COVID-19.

CDR3: CASSGSSGSTDTQYF. CDR3 sequence (DNA): TGCGCCAGCAGCGGGTCTAGCGGGAGCACAGATACGCAGTATTTT. The J gene is TRBJ2-3, the V gene TRBV5-1, with 8 bases lining up with TRBD2. Germline V CDR1 and CDR2: SGHRS, YFSETQ. V was pared by 4 bases and J by 0 bases, with 4 bases of the junction left unmatched. The length of the CDR3 is 15 residues.